The 27 T cell receptor beta chains below come from one sample, sequenced in a study of T cells expressing NK-cell markers. With the 5' RACE reads reprocessed, TCRdb shows one record per CDR3 protein and no DNA. Its listing shows roughly 430,000 distinct CDR3 sequences. The source material was blood T cells: a sorted CD56 or NKG2C T cell subset, CD4+ or CD8+ T cells, or bulk PBMC T cells (not recorded which). The origin of the receptors is a woman aged 18 to 75 in good health.

The chain has TRBV7-8 and TRBJ1-1; as DNA is missing, the TRBD1 call by TCRdb cannot be tested. There are 13 residues in the CDR3. Per the germline V gene, CDR1 is SGHVS and CDR2 is FQNEAQ. This CDR3 reads CASSTWGVTEAFF.

V gene TRBV7-2 combines with J gene TRBJ1-5. Germline assignment: CDR1 SGHTA and CDR2 FQGNSA. The CDR3 spans 15 residues. The chain's CDR3 is CASSLNAYSNQPQHF.

V usage is TRBV5-4 and J usage is TRBJ2-3; no DNA is available, so the TRBD2 call from TCRdb remains unchecked. CDR1 SGHNT and CDR2 YYREEE come from the germline V gene (reference sequence). This CDR3 contains 16 residues. The CDR3 protein is CASSLTSGISTDTQYF.

V is TRBV20-1 and J is TRBJ1-5; the D gene TCRdb calls, TRBD1, cannot be checked with no DNA. The CDR3 consists of 15 residues. The germline gives CDR1 DFQATT, CDR2 SNEGSKA (reference sequence). The CDR3 protein is CSASRVGMGNQPQHF.

The CDR3 loop reads CASRRQGDTGELFF. V and J are TRBV7-7 and TRBJ2-2; absent DNA, TCRdb's TRBD1 call cannot be checked. Germline V gives CDR1 SSHAT, CDR2 FNYEAQ (reference sequence). The CDR3 is made up of 14 amino acids.

CDR3 amino acids: CASSHGRDYEQYF. The chain carries TRBV18 and TRBJ2-7; TCRdb returns TRBD1, unconfirmable since there is no DNA. Germline V gives CDR1 KGHSH, CDR2 LQKENI. This CDR3 is built from 13 residues.

The genes are TRBV4-2 and TRBJ2-7; TCRdb names TRBD2, which stays unverified in the absence of DNA. The CDR3 is made up of 19 amino acids. CDR1 and CDR2 (germline): LGHNA, YNFKEQ. CDR3 protein: CASSQAPSWTSGIQGEQYF.

V is TRBV3-1 and J is TRBJ2-4; TCRdb calls TRBD2, which cannot be checked without DNA. Germline values: CDR1 LGHDT, CDR2 YNNKEL (reference sequence). This CDR3 has 15 residues. CDR3 region: CASSHRTGTTNIQYF.

This rearrangement joins TRBV20-1 to TRBJ1-5; the TRBD1 assignment by TCRdb is unverifiable without DNA. This CDR3 spans 14 amino acids. CDR1 is DFQATT, CDR2 SNEGSKA, per germline (reference sequence). This chain's CDR3 is CSARTTASNQPQHF.

The CDR3 here is CAGSFAPGEQFF. The gene calls are TRBV7-2 and TRBJ2-1; the TRBD1 assignment by TCRdb is unverifiable without DNA. This CDR3 has 12 amino acids. Germline values: CDR1 SGHTA, CDR2 FQGNSA.

The CDR3 loop reads CASSLGQGLFQHEQFF. The V call is TRBV7-3, the J call TRBJ2-1; the D call from TCRdb, TRBD2, cannot be confirmed without DNA. CDR3 length: 16 residues. Germline V CDR1 and CDR2: SGHTA, FQGTGA.

The chain carries TRBV12-3 or TRBV12-4 and TRBJ2-1; TCRdb gives TRBD2 as the D gene, but with no DNA this cannot be confirmed. The CDR3 is 15 residues long. The CDR3: CASSFAGPSYNEQFF.

The chain couples TRBV12-3 or TRBV12-4 to TRBJ1-5; TCRdb designates TRBD1, a call that cannot be tested without DNA. The CDR3 spans 15 residues. CDR3 region: CASSPWGGSNQPQHF.

The V gene is TRBV27, the J gene TRBJ2-1; TCRdb selects TRBD1, and the lack of DNA leaves this call unchecked. Germline V gene lookup returns CDR1 MNHEY and CDR2 SMNVEV (reference sequence). CDR3 length: 14 residues. The CDR3 protein is CASSLRGTDNEQFF.

The chain recombines TRBV6-5 with TRBJ2-1; checking the TCRdb D call of TRBD1 is not possible without DNA. The CDR3 loop spans 15 amino acids. The germline V gene has CDR1 MNHEY and CDR2 SVGAGI. The CDR3 sequence is CASSYGTGVYNEQFF.

The gene calls are TRBV12-3 or TRBV12-4 and TRBJ2-3; TCRdb calls TRBD2, which cannot be checked without DNA. This CDR3 is built from 16 residues. CDR3 amino acids: CASRPILAGGTHTQYF.

The chain joins TRBV20-1 to TRBJ2-3; absent DNA, TCRdb's TRBD1 call cannot be checked. The germline V gene encodes CDR1 DFQATT and CDR2 SNEGSKA (reference sequence). The CDR3 has 16 residues. The CDR3 sequence is CSARLISQGRPDTQYF.

V usage is TRBV20-1 and J usage is TRBJ2-7; TCRdb outputs TRBD2, but without DNA this stays unchecked. Germline CDR1 DFQATT, CDR2 SNEGSKA (reference sequence). CDR3 length: 16 residues. CDR3 amino acids: CSASGTSGRDSYEQYF.

The chain recombines TRBV25-1 with TRBJ2-1. There are 11 residues in the CDR3. Germline lookup yields CDR1 MGHDK and CDR2 SYGVNS. CDR3 residues: CASIRSNEQFF.

The chain recombines TRBV10-3 with TRBJ2-3; TCRdb designates TRBD1, a call that cannot be tested without DNA. Germline values: CDR1 ENHRY, CDR2 SYGVKD. The CDR3 is made up of 21 amino acids. CDR3 amino acids: CAISTDWSGQWVGGTTDTQYF.

This rearrangement joins TRBV20-1 to TRBJ2-1; TCRdb designates TRBD1, a call that cannot be tested without DNA. Germline V lookup: CDR1 DFQATT, CDR2 SNEGSKA (reference sequence). The length of the CDR3 is 12 residues. The CDR3 is CSARAATREQFF.

This chain uses TRBV4-3 with TRBJ1-1; TCRdb's D gene call, TRBD1, goes unchecked for lack of DNA. The CDR3 is made up of 15 amino acids. Germline V lookup: CDR1 LGHNA, CDR2 YSLEER. The CDR3 is CASSRASGGRTEAFF.

J is TRBJ2-1 and V is TRBV2; no DNA is available, so the TRBD2 call from TCRdb remains unchecked. The V gene's germline CDR1 is SNHLY and CDR2 FYNNEI. This CDR3 has 18 residues. CDR3: CAGLGLAGPNPSYNEQFF.

V usage is TRBV7-6 and J usage is TRBJ2-1. The CDR3 has 13 amino acids. Looked up from germline, CDR1 is SGHVS and CDR2 is FNYEAQ. The CDR3 protein is CASSLALATEQFF. Based on the CDR3 plus reference TRBV7-6 and TRBJ2-1, the full variable domain is GAGVSQSPRYKVTKRGQDVALRCDPISGHVSLYWYRQALGQGPEFLTYFNYEAQQDKSGLPNDRFSAERPEGSISTLTIQRTEQRDSAMYRCASSLALATEQFFGPGTRLTVL.

The V call is TRBV4-3, the J call TRBJ2-3. CDR1 is LGHNA and CDR2 is YSLEER in the germline V gene. CDR3 length: 16 residues. The CDR3: CASSQDRGSSGDTQYF.

V usage is TRBV29-1 and J usage is TRBJ2-7. This CDR3 region has 12 residues. Germline V lookup: CDR1 SQVTM, CDR2 ANQGSEA. This CDR3 reads CSVEGGPYEQYF.

V gene TRBV10-3 combines with J gene TRBJ2-1; the TCRdb call, TRBD1, lacks DNA for checking. The CDR3 loop spans 14 amino acids. Germline assignment: CDR1 ENHRY and CDR2 SYGVKD. The CDR3 protein is CAIRGTGSYNEQFF.